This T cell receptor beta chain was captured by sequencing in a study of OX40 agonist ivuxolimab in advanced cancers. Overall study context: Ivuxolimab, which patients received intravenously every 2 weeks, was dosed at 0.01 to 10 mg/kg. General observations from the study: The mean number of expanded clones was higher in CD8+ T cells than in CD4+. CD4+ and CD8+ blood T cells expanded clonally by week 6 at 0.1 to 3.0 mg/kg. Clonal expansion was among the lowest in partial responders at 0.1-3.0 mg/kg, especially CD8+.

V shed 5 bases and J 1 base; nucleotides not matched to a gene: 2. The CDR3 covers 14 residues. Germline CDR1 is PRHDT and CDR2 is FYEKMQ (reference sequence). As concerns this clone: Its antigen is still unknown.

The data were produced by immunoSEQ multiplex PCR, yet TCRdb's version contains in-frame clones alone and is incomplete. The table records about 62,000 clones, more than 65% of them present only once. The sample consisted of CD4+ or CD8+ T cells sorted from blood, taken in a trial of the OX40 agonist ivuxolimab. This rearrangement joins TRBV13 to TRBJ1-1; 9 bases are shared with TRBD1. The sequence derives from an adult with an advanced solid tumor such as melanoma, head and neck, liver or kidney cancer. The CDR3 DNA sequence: TGTGCCAGCAGCCGGGGACAGGGGAACACTGAAGCTTTCTTT. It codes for CASSRGQGNTEAFF.